These T cell receptor beta chains were read from a single sample in a study of blood T cell repertoires in COVID-19. TCRdb's copy holds only in-frame clones and misses some; the assay was immunoSEQ multiplex PCR. The data hold fewer than 200,000 clones, with about 81% observed a single time. The material sequenced was peripheral blood. The receptors shown here come from a woman aged 70-85 years with acute or convalescent COVID-19. Both conserved end residues are part of each CDR3. Fields, in order: clone size, J gene, D gene, V gene, CDR3 DNA, CDR3 protein. The D gene is left open where the match is weak. A row's size may be missing; if present it is once, few, many or a size class.

>few|TRBJ2-5|TRBD1|TRBV19
TGTGCCAGTAGTAACAGGGGCGGCGAGACCCAGTACTTC
CASSNRGGETQYF
>once|TRBJ2-1|TRBD2|TRBV7-9
TGTGCCAGCAGCTTAGCTTTAGATGCCATCGGGGGGAATGAGCAGTTCTTC
CASSLALDAIGGNEQFF
>-|TRBJ2-7|TRBD1|TRBV20-1
TGCAGTGCTAGTCAGAACAGGGGGCTCGCTCTCTACGAGCAGTACTTC
CSASQNRGLALYEQYF
>once|TRBJ2-3|-|TRBV4-3
TGCGCCAGCAGCCAGAGGGTGAGCACAGATACGCAGTATTTT
CASSQRVSTDTQYF
>-|TRBJ2-7|-|TRBV29-1
TGCAGCGTCGTCGTCTCCTACGAGCAGTACTTC
CSVVVSYEQYF
>-|TRBJ1-5|TRBD1|TRBV7-2
TGTGCCAGCAGCCGGGACAGGGTAAGGGGCAATCAGCCCCAGCATTTT
CASSRDRVRGNQPQHF
>-|TRBJ1-4|-|TRBV19
TGTGCCAGTAGTATGCCCCCGGGGGGGGCCGATGAAAAACTGTTTTTT
CASSMPPGGADEKLFF
>-|TRBJ1-4|TRBD1|TRBV7-2
TGTGCCAGCAGCGTAGACAGGGGGCAGGAAAAACTGTTTTTT
CASSVDRGQEKLFF
>-|TRBJ2-1|TRBD1|TRBV27
TGTGCCAGCAGTATCCTCCCCCGGACAGGGTCGGGCAATGAGCAGTTCTTC
CASSILPRTGSGNEQFF
>many|TRBJ2-7|TRBD2|TRBV5-1
TGCGCCAGCAGCTTTAGCGGGAGTTACGAGCAGTACTTC
CASSFSGSYEQYF
>-|TRBJ1-6|TRBD1|TRBV2
TGTGCCAGCAGCGAGGACAGGGCCTATAATTCACCCCTCCACTTT
CASSEDRAYNSPLHF
>-|TRBJ2-7|-|TRBV12-3/TRBV12-4
TGTGCCAGCAGTCCATACCGGGATTACGAGCAGTACTTC
CASSPYRDYEQYF
>-|TRBJ1-2|-|TRBV7-9
TGTGCCAGCAGCTATGGAGAGTATGGCTACACCTTC
CASSYGEYGYTF
>-|TRBJ2-5|-|TRBV6-5
TGTGCCAGCAGCCGACTTCAAGAGACCCAGTACTTC
CASSRLQETQYF
>-|TRBJ2-7|TRBD1|TRBV30
TGTGCCTGGAGTTTAGGACAGGGATCCTACGAGCAGTACTTC
CAWSLGQGSYEQYF
>once|TRBJ2-6|-|TRBV5-6
TGTGCCAGCAGCTTCGTCAGGGCGCCCTCTGGGGCCAACGTCCTGACTTTC
CASSFVRAPSGANVLTF
>few|TRBJ2-7|TRBD1|TRBV18
TGTGCCAGCTCACCCCCGTCAGGGGGCATTACCTACGAGCAGTACTTC
CASSPPSGGITYEQYF
>-|TRBJ1-3|-|TRBV7-9
TGTGCCAGCAGCTTAGCGCACGGGAGATTAAACACCATATATTTT
CASSLAHGRLNTIYF
>-|TRBJ2-3|TRBD2|TRBV4-3
TGCGCCAGCAGCCATGGGGGGACTAGCGGTTTCACAGATACGCAGTATTTT
CASSHGGTSGFTDTQYF
>-|TRBJ1-3|TRBD1|TRBV4-2
TGTGCCAGCAGCCGGGGGGACAGGGCTGCTTCTGGAAACACCATATATTTT
CASSRGDRAASGNTIYF
>-|TRBJ1-1|TRBD1|TRBV4-1
TGCGCCAGCAGCCAGAGACAGGGGTCCGCCACTGAAGCTTTCTTT
CASSQRQGSATEAFF
>few|TRBJ1-4|-|TRBV29-1
TGCAGCGTTGCAGACTCCTCGAGGGAAAAACTGTTTTTT
CSVADSSREKLFF
>-|TRBJ1-1|-|TRBV7-8
TGTGCCAGCAGCCCACTGATTGACAGCATCACTGAAGCTTTCTTT
CASSPLIDSITEAFF
>-|TRBJ1-1|-|TRBV6-5
TGTGCCAGCAGTTTTTTGTCTGCGGGCGACACTGAAGCTTTCTTT
CASSFLSAGDTEAFF
>few|TRBJ1-1|-|TRBV27
TGTGCCAGCAGTTCCCTAACAGTGCGTTCGGACACTGAAGCTTTCTTT
CASSSLTVRSDTEAFF
>few|TRBJ2-5|TRBD2|TRBV5-1
TGCGCCAGCAGGGCGGGGGGGTACCAAGAGACCCAGTACTTC
CASRAGGYQETQYF